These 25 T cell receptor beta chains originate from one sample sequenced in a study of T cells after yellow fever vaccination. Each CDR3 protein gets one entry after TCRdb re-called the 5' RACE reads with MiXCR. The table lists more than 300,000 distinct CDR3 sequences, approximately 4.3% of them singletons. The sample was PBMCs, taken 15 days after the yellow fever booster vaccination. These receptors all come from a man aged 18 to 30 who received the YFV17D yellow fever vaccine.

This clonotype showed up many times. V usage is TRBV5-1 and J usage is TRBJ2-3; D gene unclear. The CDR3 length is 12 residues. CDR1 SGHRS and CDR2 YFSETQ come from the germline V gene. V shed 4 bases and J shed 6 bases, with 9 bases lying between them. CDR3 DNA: TGCGCCAGCAGCACCAGTCGGGATACGCAGTATTTT. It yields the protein CASSTSRDTQYF.

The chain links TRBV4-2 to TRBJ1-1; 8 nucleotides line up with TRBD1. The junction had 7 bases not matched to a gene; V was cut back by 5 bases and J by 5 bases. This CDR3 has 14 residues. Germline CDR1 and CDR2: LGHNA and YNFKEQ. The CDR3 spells CASSSDRGRTEAFF. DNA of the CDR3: TGTGCCAGCAGCTCTGACAGGGGAAGAACTGAAGCTTTCTTT.

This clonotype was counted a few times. As DNA, the CDR3 is TGTGCCAGCTCGCCTGAATTCGGGGATCAGCCCCAGCATTTT. It codes for CASSPEFGDQPQHF. The rearrangement links TRBV18 to TRBJ1-5, with D uncertain. The V gene lost 6 bases and the J gene lost 5 bases, with 14 bases spanning the gap. Germline V gives CDR1 KGHSH, CDR2 LQKENI. The CDR3 is 14 residues long.

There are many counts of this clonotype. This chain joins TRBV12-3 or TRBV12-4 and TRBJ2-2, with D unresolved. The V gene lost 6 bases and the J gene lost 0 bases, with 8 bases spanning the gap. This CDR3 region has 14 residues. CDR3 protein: CASSSRSNTGELFF. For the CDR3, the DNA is TGTGCCAGCAGCAGCAGATCGAACACCGGGGAGCTGTTTTTT.

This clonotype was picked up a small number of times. Here the CDR3 reads CSSLLSSGGGDTQYF. The CDR3 bases are TGCAGTTCGCTCCTTTCTTCGGGGGGTGGAGATACGCAGTATTTT. This chain joins TRBV20-1 and TRBJ2-3, with TRBD2 identical over 7 bases. Trimming removed 8 bases from V and 5 bases from J; junction bases left unmatched: 16. CDR3 length: 15 amino acids. CDR1 DFQATT and CDR2 SNEGSKA come from the germline V gene (reference sequence).

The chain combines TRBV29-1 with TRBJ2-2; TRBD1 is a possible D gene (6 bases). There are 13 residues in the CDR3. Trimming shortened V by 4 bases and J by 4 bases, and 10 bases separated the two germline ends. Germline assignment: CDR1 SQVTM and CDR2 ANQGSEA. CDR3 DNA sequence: TGCAGCGTTGCGGGACAAACCACCGGGGAGCTGTTTTTT. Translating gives CSVAGQTTGELFF.

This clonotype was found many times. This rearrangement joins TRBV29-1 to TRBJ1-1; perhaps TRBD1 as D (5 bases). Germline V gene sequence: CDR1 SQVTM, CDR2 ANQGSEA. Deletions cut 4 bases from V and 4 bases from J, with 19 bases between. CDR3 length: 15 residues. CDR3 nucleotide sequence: TGCAGCGTTGTGGTTTATGGGGGATGGGGCACTGAAGCTTTCTTT. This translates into CSVVVYGGWGTEAFF.

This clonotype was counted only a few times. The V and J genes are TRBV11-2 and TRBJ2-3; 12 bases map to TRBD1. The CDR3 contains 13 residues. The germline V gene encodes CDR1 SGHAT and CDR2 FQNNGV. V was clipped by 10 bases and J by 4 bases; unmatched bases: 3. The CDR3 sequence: CATGTGGPDTQYF. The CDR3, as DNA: TGTGCCACAGGGACAGGGGGCCCAGATACGCAGTATTTT.

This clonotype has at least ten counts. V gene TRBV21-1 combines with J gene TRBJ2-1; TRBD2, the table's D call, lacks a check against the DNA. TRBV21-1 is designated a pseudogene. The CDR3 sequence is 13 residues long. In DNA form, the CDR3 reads TGTGCCAGCAGCAAAGCGCTATGTCTAGCGGGGGTGTTC. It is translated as CASSKALCLAGVF.

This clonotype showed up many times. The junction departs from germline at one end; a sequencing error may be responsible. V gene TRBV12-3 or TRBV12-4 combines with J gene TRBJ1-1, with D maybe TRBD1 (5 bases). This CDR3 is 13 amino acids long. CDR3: CATSGQTALGAFF. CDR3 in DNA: TGTGCCACCAGTGGACAAACGGCCCTGGGGGCTTTCTTT.

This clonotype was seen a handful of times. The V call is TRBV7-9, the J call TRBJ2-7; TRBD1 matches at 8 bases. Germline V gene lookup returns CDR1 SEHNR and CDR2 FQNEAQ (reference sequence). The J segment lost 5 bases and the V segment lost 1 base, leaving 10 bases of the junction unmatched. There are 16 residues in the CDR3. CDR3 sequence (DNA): TGTGCCAGCAGCTTAGTCAAAACAGGGGGACCCCACGAGCAGTACTTC. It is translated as CASSLVKTGGPHEQYF.

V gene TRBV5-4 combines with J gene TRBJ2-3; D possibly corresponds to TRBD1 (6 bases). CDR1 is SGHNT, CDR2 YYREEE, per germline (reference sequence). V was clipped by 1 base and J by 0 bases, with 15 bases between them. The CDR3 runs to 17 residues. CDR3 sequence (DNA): TGTGCCAGCAGCTTGCGGTTGGACAGTCACAGCACAGATACGCAGTATTTT. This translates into CASSLRLDSHSTDTQYF.

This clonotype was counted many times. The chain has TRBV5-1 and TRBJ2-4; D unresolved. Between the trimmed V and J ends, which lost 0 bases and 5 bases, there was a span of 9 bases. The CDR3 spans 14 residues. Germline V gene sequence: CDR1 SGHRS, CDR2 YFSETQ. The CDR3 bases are TGCGCCAGCAGCTTGGGAGACAATGAAAACATTCAGTACTTC. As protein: CASSLGDNENIQYF.

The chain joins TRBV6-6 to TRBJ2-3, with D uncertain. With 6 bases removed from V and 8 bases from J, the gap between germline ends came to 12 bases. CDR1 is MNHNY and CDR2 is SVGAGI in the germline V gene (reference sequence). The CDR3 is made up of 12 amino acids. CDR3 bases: TGTGCCAGCAGAGATCCGGCCCCTACGCAGTATTTT. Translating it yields CASRDPAPTQYF.

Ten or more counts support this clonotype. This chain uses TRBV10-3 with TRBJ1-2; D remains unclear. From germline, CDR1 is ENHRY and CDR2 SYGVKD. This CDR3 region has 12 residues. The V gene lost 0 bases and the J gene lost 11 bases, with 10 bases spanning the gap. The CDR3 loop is CAISESSSGYTF. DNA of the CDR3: TGTGCCATCAGTGAGTCGAGCTCCGGTTACACCTTC.

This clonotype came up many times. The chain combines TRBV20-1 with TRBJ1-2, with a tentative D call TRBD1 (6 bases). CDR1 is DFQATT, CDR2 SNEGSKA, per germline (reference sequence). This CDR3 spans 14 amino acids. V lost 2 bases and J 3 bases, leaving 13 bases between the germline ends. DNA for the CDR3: TGCAGTGCTAGATTTGTTCAGGGGTACTATGGCTACACCTTC. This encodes CSARFVQGYYGYTF.

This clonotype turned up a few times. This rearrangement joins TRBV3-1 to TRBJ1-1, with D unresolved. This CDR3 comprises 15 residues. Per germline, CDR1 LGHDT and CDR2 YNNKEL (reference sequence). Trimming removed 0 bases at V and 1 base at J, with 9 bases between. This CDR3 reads CASSQDVSGNTEAFF. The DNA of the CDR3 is TGTGCCAGCAGCCAAGATGTATCGGGGAACACTGAAGCTTTCTTT.

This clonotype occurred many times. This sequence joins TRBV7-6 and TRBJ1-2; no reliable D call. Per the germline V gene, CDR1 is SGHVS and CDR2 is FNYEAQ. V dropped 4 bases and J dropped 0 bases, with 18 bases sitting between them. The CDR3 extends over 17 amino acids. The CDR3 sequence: CASSSIKSSPANYGYTF. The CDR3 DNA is TGTGCCAGCAGCTCGATTAAGTCGTCCCCAGCTAACTATGGCTACACCTTC.

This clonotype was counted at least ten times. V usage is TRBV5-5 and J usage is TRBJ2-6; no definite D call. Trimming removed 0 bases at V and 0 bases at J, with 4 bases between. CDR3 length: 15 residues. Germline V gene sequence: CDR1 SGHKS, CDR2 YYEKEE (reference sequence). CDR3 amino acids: CASSLDLSGANVLTF. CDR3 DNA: TGTGCCAGCAGCTTGGATCTCTCTGGGGCCAACGTCCTGACTTTC.

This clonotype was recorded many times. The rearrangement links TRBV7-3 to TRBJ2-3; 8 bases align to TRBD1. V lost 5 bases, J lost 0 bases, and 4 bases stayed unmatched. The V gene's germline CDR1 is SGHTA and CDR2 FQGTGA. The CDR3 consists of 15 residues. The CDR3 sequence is CASSRQGPSTDTQYF. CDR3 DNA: TGTGCCAGCAGCCGACAGGGGCCGAGCACAGATACGCAGTATTTT.

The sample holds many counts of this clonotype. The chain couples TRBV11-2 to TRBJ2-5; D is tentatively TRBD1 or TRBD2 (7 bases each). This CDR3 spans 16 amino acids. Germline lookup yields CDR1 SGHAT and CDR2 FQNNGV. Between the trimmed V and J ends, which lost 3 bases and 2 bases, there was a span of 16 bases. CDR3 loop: CASSLGGGGGQETQYF. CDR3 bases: TGTGCCAGCAGCTTGGGAGGGGGCGGCGGTCAAGAGACCCAGTACTTC.

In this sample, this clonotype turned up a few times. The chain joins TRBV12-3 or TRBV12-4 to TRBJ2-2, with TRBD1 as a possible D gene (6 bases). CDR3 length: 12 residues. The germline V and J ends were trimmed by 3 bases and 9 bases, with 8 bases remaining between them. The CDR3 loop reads CASSLGAWELFF. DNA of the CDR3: TGTGCCAGCAGTTTGGGGGCGTGGGAGCTGTTTTTT.

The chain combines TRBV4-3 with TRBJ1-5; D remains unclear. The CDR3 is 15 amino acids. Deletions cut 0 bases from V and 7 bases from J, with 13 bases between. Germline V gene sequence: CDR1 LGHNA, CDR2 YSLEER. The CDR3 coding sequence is TGCGCCAGCAGCCAAGATGGAACAGACGGCCAGCCCCAGCATTTT. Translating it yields CASSQDGTDGQPQHF.

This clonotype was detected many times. The CDR3 is CSAIRTDLYYGYTF. The CDR3 region has the DNA TGCAGTGCTATTCGGACAGATCTTTACTATGGCTACACCTTC. The chain links TRBV20-1 to TRBJ1-2; perhaps TRBD1 as D (6 bases). The germline CDR1 and CDR2 sequences are DFQATT and SNEGSKA (reference sequence). V was cut by 4 bases and J by 3 bases, with 15 bases left in between. The CDR3 runs to 14 residues.

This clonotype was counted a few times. CDR3 in amino acids: CASSPSWTGNEQFF. CDR3 coding DNA: TGTGCCAGCTCACCTTCATGGACAGGGAATGAGCAGTTCTTC. The V and J genes are TRBV18 and TRBJ2-1; 8 bases match TRBD1. Losses at the gene ends were 3 bases for V and 7 bases for J; bases not matched to a gene: 5. CDR1 is KGHSH, CDR2 LQKENI, per germline. The CDR3 sequence is 14 residues long.